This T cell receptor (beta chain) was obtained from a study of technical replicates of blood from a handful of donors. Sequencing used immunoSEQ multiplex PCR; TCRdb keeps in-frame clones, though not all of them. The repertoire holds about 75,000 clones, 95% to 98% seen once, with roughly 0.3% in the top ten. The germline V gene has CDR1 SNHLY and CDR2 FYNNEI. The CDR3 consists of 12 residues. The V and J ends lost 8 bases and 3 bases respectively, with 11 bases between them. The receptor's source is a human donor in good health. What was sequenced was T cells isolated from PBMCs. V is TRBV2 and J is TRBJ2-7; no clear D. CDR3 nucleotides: TGTGCCAGCCGCCGGTCTCTCTACGAGCAGTACTTC. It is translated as CASRRSLYEQYF.